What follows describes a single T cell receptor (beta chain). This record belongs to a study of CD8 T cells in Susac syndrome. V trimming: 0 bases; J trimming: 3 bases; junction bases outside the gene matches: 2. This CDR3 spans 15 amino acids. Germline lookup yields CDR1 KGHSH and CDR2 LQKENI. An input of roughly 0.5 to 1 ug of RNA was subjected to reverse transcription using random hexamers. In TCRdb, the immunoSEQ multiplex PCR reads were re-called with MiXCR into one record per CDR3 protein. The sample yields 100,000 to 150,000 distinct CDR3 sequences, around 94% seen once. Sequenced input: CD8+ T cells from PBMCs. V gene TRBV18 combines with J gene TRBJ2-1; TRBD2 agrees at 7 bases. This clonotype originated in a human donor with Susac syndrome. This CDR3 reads CASSPPPGGYNEQFF. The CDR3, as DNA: TGTGCCAGCTCACCACCCCCGGGGGGCTACAATGAGCAGTTCTTC.